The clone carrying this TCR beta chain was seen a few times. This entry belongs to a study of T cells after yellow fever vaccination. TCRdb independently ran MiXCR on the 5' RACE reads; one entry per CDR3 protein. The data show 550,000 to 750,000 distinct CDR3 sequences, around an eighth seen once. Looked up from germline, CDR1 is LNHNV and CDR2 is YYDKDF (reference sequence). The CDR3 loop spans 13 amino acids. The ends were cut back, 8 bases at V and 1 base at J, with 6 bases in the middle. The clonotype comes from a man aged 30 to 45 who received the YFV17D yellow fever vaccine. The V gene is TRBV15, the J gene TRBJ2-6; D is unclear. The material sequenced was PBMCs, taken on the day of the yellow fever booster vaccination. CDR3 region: CATGKSGANVLTF. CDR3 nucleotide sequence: TGTGCCACCGGGAAATCTGGGGCCAACGTCCTGACTTTC.